The 7 T cell receptor beta chains reported below all come from one sample, sequenced in a study of blood T cell repertoires in COVID-19. Assay: immunoSEQ multiplex PCR; the TCRdb copy retains only in-frame clones and omits some. This sample has 350,000 to 400,000 clones, with over 75% found just once. Sequenced: PBMCs or T cells enriched from blood (not recorded which). Receptors were obtained from a man aged 18-30 years who had recovered from COVID-19.

The gene calls are TRBV5-4 and TRBJ1-2; 9 nucleotides match TRBD1. CDR3 length: 14 residues. Looked up from germline, CDR1 is SGHNT and CDR2 is YYREEE (reference sequence). The junction had 7 bases not matched to a gene; V was cut back by 4 bases and J by 6 bases. In DNA form, the CDR3 reads TGTGCCAGCAGCCCGACGGGACAGGGAGATGGCTACACCTTC. Its protein product is CASSPTGQGDGYTF.

The genes are TRBV30 and TRBJ2-7; 8 nucleotides match TRBD2. The CDR3 contains 15 residues. After removal of 1 base from V and 4 bases from J, the junction contained 9 bases not matched to a gene. Germline V gene sequence: CDR1 GTSNPN, CDR2 SVGIG (reference sequence). The CDR3 region is CAWSAFGTRRYEQYF. CDR3 sequence (DNA): TGTGCCTGGAGTGCTTTCGGGACTAGGCGGTACGAGCAGTACTTC.

The J gene is TRBJ1-1, the V gene TRBV28; D gene ambiguous. Germline values: CDR1 MDHEN, CDR2 SYDVKM. The CDR3 has 13 residues. V was clipped by 8 bases and J by 1 base, with 11 bases between them. The CDR3 DNA reads TGTGCCAGCGGGCCGGGAGGGAACACTGAAGCTTTCTTT. Amino acids: CASGPGGNTEAFF.

This clone turned up a few times. The gene calls are TRBV28 and TRBJ2-2; 10 positions agree with TRBD1. CDR3 length: 18 amino acids. V lost 6 bases and J lost 4; bases outside the gene matches: 14. Germline V gene sequence: CDR1 MDHEN, CDR2 SYDVKM. CDR3 sequence: CASRDRGRIAGFTGELFF. The CDR3 bases are TGTGCCAGCAGAGACAGGGGGCGCATAGCGGGGTTCACCGGGGAGCTGTTTTTT.

This chain connects TRBV7-9 to TRBJ1-2; D uncertain. Trimming cost V 2 bases and J 2 bases, with 3 bases left between them. The V gene's germline CDR1 is SEHNR and CDR2 FQNEAQ (reference sequence). This CDR3 has 12 amino acids. The CDR3 sequence: CASSLINYGYTF. CDR3 in DNA: TGTGCCAGCAGCTTAATAAACTATGGCTACACCTTC.

The genes are TRBV27 and TRBJ1-2; 8 nucleotides align to TRBD1. V lost 6 bases, J lost 8 bases, and 11 bases stayed unmatched. Germline V gene lookup returns CDR1 MNHEY and CDR2 SMNVEV (reference sequence). This CDR3 region has 14 residues. CDR3 bases: TGTGCCAGCAGCCATGGACAGGGATCAGGGGGCTACACCTTC. Translation gives CASSHGQGSGGYTF.

J is TRBJ1-1 and V is TRBV6-5; weak D call: TRBD1 (5 bases). The ends were cut back, 6 bases at V and 4 bases at J, with 15 bases in the middle. The CDR3 covers 14 residues. Germline loops: CDR1 MNHEY, CDR2 SVGAGI. DNA of the CDR3: TGTGCCAGCAGCTATAGGGAAAGGGGCACTGAAGCTTTCTTT. Its protein is CASSYRERGTEAFF.